The present T cell receptor beta chain was sequenced within a study of PD-L1 blockade in urothelial cancer. About the study: Male sex and bladder-origin urothelial cancer characterized most of the roughly 29 patients. Findings and caveats of the study: Blood TCR clonality below the median before treatment was a predictor of better survival.

Here immunoSEQ multiplex PCR was the method, and the copy in TCRdb shows in-frame clones only, minus some. The sample holds about 45,000 clones, around 82% seen once. Concerning this clone: The antigen remains undetermined.

CDR1 MDHEN and CDR2 SYDVKM come from the germline V gene. Trimming took off 1 base at V and 2 bases at J, with 14 bases between the two ends. The CDR3 is made up of 16 amino acids. Time point meaning: peripheral blood 6 weeks after treatment start. This clonotype originated in a man in his 60s with urothelial cancer. The sequences come from PBMCs, collected around atezolizumab (anti-PD-L1) treatment. The chain employs TRBV28 and TRBJ1-2; no clear D. CDR3 sequence (DNA): TGTGCCAGCAGTTTATACCCAGGAGGGTCCAACTATGGCTACACCTTC. The encoded protein is CASSLYPGGSNYGYTF.